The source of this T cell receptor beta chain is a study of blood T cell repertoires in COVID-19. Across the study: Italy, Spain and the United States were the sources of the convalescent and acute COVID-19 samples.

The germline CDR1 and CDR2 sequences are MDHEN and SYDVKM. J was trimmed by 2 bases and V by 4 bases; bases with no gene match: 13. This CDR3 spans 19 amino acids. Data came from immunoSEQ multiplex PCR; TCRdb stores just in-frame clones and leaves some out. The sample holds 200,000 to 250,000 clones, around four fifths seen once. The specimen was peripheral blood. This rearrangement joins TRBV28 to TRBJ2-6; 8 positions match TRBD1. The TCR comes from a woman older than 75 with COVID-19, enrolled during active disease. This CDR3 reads CASSSFFGQGVPGANVLTF. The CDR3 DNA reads TGTGCCAGCAGTTCCTTCTTCGGACAGGGAGTCCCTGGGGCCAACGTCCTGACTTTC.